Listed below are T cell receptor beta chains from one sample, sequenced in a study of CXCR3-negative and CXCR3-positive naive CD8 T cells. TCRdb re-analyzed the 5' RACE reads; it lists each CDR3 protein once, without DNA. Across under 55,000 distinct CDR3 sequences, the top ten clones capture about 10% of the sample. Sequencing was performed on memory CD8+ T cells from blood. These receptors were collected from a human donor in good health. Some clones in this sample may be carry-over from other donors' samples. Each CDR3 is given with its conserved first and last residue. Each record gives: J gene, V gene, CDR3 protein.

j_gene: TRBJ1-5; v_gene: TRBV12-3/TRBV12-4; CDR3aa: CATARSGDQPQHF
j_gene: TRBJ1-4; v_gene: TRBV21-1; CDR3aa: CASSKGPQSPPVNEKLFF
j_gene: TRBJ1-3; v_gene: TRBV27; CDR3aa: CASSSLLGFSGNTIYF
j_gene: TRBJ2-1; v_gene: TRBV5-1; CDR3aa: CASSQGGADNEQFF
j_gene: TRBJ2-5; v_gene: TRBV11-3; CDR3aa: CASSPREYQETQYF
j_gene: TRBJ2-7; v_gene: TRBV7-9; CDR3aa: CATQSPYEQYF
j_gene: TRBJ2-3; v_gene: TRBV4-1; CDR3aa: CASTGFLQGFADTQYF
j_gene: TRBJ1-3; v_gene: TRBV7-6; CDR3aa: CAGRSGNTIYF
j_gene: TRBJ2-3; v_gene: TRBV6-4; CDR3aa: CASSDSTGGADTQYF
j_gene: TRBJ2-5; v_gene: TRBV6-2/TRBV6-3; CDR3aa: CASSYVPEETQYF
j_gene: TRBJ1-1; v_gene: TRBV4-1; CDR3aa: CASSLGYSEAFF
j_gene: TRBJ2-3; v_gene: TRBV6-5; CDR3aa: CASCNLPTDTQYF
j_gene: TRBJ2-3; v_gene: TRBV7-9; CDR3aa: CASSSVGGIPDTQYF
j_gene: TRBJ2-5; v_gene: TRBV20-1; CDR3aa: CSASLWAPQETQYF
j_gene: TRBJ2-5; v_gene: TRBV29-1; CDR3aa: CSVWGDSQETQYF
j_gene: TRBJ1-1; v_gene: TRBV7-9; CDR3aa: CASSLGIGIDTEAFF
j_gene: TRBJ2-7; v_gene: TRBV10-3; CDR3aa: CAISESPGYEQYF
j_gene: TRBJ2-6; v_gene: TRBV29-1; CDR3aa: CSVEGDSPSGANVLTF
j_gene: TRBJ2-7; v_gene: TRBV4-3; CDR3aa: CASSQASSAGGPYEQYF
j_gene: TRBJ2-1; v_gene: TRBV2; CDR3aa: CASNQNSYNEQFF
j_gene: TRBJ1-1; v_gene: TRBV6-5; CDR3aa: CASSDGSTEAFF
j_gene: TRBJ1-5; v_gene: TRBV4-2; CDR3aa: CASSQVQGSGQPQHF
j_gene: TRBJ2-5; v_gene: TRBV7-2; CDR3aa: CASSPGTGSMFQETQYF
j_gene: TRBJ2-1; v_gene: TRBV6-2/TRBV6-3; CDR3aa: CASSRTYNEQFF
j_gene: TRBJ2-7; v_gene: TRBV2; CDR3aa: CASSGTSERNEQYF
j_gene: TRBJ2-3; v_gene: TRBV14; CDR3aa: CASSSTPMGTDTQYF
j_gene: TRBJ2-1; v_gene: TRBV7-9; CDR3aa: CASSFGDRGFHEQFF
j_gene: TRBJ2-7; v_gene: TRBV28; CDR3aa: CASSFPTGACF
j_gene: TRBJ2-1; v_gene: TRBV29-1; CDR3aa: CSVEVFSGGTYYNEQFF
j_gene: TRBJ2-7; v_gene: TRBV6-2/TRBV6-3; CDR3aa: CASSYSAGVDEQYF
j_gene: TRBJ2-7; v_gene: TRBV4-1; CDR3aa: CASSQDVQGPYEQYF
j_gene: TRBJ1-1; v_gene: TRBV7-6; CDR3aa: CASSTRQGRVTEAFF
j_gene: TRBJ2-7; v_gene: TRBV5-1; CDR3aa: CASSWRSTWVAGATYEQYF
j_gene: TRBJ2-3; v_gene: TRBV4-3; CDR3aa: CASSLRGTGSTDTQYF
j_gene: TRBJ2-3; v_gene: TRBV6-1; CDR3aa: CASSELAGGPDTQYF
j_gene: TRBJ2-7; v_gene: TRBV3-1; CDR3aa: CASSQPPGQGADEQYF
j_gene: TRBJ1-1; v_gene: TRBV4-3; CDR3aa: CASSQGAGSNTEAFF
j_gene: TRBJ1-6; v_gene: TRBV7-9; CDR3aa: CASSVIQGGHNSPLHF
j_gene: TRBJ2-3; v_gene: TRBV10-3; CDR3aa: CAISYDPGLAGGQDTQYF
j_gene: TRBJ1-2; v_gene: TRBV28; CDR3aa: CASRRLPTTDYGYTF
j_gene: TRBJ1-5; v_gene: TRBV5-6; CDR3aa: CASSPGPNQPQHF
j_gene: TRBJ2-3; v_gene: TRBV6-5; CDR3aa: CASSYQGHTQYF
j_gene: TRBJ2-1; v_gene: TRBV11-1; CDR3aa: CASTRSAGADNEQFF
j_gene: TRBJ2-1; v_gene: TRBV5-1; CDR3aa: CASSLYSMSPNNEQFF
j_gene: TRBJ1-1; v_gene: TRBV12-3/TRBV12-4; CDR3aa: CASEYNREAFF
j_gene: TRBJ2-3; v_gene: TRBV29-1; CDR3aa: CSVEDGDRGRLDTQYF
j_gene: TRBJ1-6; v_gene: TRBV9; CDR3aa: CASSSGNSPLHF
j_gene: TRBJ1-2; v_gene: TRBV20-1; CDR3aa: CSARDSPRGRGYTF
j_gene: TRBJ2-7; v_gene: TRBV6-5; CDR3aa: CASSPNWGTHYEQYF
j_gene: TRBJ2-1; v_gene: TRBV2; CDR3aa: CASTRTDNEQFF
j_gene: TRBJ2-7; v_gene: TRBV7-9; CDR3aa: CASSLAGNYEQYF
j_gene: TRBJ2-7; v_gene: TRBV4-2; CDR3aa: CASSQGNTGYEQYF
j_gene: TRBJ2-3; v_gene: TRBV9; CDR3aa: CASSVDVSSTDTQYF
j_gene: TRBJ1-5; v_gene: TRBV6-5; CDR3aa: CASSYRYSNQPQHF
j_gene: TRBJ2-3; v_gene: TRBV4-2; CDR3aa: CASSGTSDTDTQYF
j_gene: TRBJ1-1; v_gene: TRBV7-3; CDR3aa: CASSAGGRNTEAFF
j_gene: TRBJ2-2; v_gene: TRBV7-7; CDR3aa: CASSSDRGNTGELFF
j_gene: TRBJ2-7; v_gene: TRBV5-6; CDR3aa: CASSYWTASYEQYF
j_gene: TRBJ2-7; v_gene: TRBV7-9; CDR3aa: CASRSGQDYEQYF